This TCR beta chain was sequenced for a study of blood T cell repertoires in COVID-19. In the study overall: The study drew acute and convalescent COVID-19 samples from the United States, Italy and Spain. Sample material is recorded as cDNA or gDNA derived from T cells, B-cell-depleted T cells, or PBMCs.

The table lists this clone with many counts. This CDR3 is built from 14 residues. V gave up 0 bases and J gave up 4 bases; unmatched junction bases: 2. In germline, CDR1 is LNHNV, CDR2 YYDKDF (reference sequence). Per the original data handling: Amplified reference gene primers provided the basis for estimating nucleated cell counts. The table came from immunoSEQ multiplex PCR; TCRdb's copy has only in-frame clones and leaves some out. D and trimming come from the DNA, and the V and J calls and clone size come from that table. In the table there are about 93,000 clones, 75% to 90% of which are singletons.

The chain carries TRBV15 and TRBJ1-1, with 7 bases lining up with TRBD1. The specimen sequenced was peripheral blood. The TCR originated in a human donor with active COVID-19. The donor label of this sample is uncertain. The CDR3: CATSRDRGRTEAFF. CDR3 DNA: TGTGCCACCAGCAGAGATAGGGGGCGCACTGAAGCTTTCTTT. The full variable domain, rest sourced from reference TRBV15 and TRBJ1-1, is DAMVIQNPRYQVTQFGKPVTLSCSQTLNHNVMYWYQQKSSQAPKLLFHYYDKDFNNEADTPDNFQSRRPNTSFCFLDIRSPGLGDTAMYLCATSRDRGRTEAFFGQGTRLTVV.